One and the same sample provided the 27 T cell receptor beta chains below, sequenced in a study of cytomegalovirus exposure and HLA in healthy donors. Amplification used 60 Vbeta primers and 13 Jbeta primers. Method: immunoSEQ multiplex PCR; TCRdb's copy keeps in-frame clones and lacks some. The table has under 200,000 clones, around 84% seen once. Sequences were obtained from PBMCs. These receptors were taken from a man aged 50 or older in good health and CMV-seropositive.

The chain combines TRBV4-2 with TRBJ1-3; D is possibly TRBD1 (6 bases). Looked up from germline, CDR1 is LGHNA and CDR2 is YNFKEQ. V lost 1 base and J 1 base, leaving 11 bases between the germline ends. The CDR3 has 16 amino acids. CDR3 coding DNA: TGTGCCAGCAGCCAAGTCGGGGGGCGTTCTGGAAACACCATATATTTT. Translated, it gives CASSQVGGRSGNTIYF.

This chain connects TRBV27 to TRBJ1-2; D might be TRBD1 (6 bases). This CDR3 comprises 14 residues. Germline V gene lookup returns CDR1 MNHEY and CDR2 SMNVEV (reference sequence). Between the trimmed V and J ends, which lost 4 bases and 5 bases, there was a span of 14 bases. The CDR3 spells CASSSGQSLYGYTF. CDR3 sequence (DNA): TGTGCCAGCAGTTCCGGACAGTCGCTATATGGCTACACCTTC.

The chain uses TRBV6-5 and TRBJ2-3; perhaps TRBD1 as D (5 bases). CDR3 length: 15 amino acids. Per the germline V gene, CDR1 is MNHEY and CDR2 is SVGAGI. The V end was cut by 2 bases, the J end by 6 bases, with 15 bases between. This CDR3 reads CASSYREGASDTQYF. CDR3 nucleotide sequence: TGTGCCAGCAGTTACCGCGAAGGGGCATCTGATACGCAGTATTTT.

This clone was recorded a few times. The CDR3 coding sequence is TGTGCCAGCAGGGACAGTACCTCCTACAATGAGCAGTTCTTC. This sequence encodes CASRDSTSYNEQFF. The V call is TRBV7-9, the J call TRBJ2-1; D might be TRBD1 (6 bases). V dropped 6 bases and J dropped 0 bases, with 9 bases sitting between them. Germline values: CDR1 SEHNR, CDR2 FQNEAQ (reference sequence). The CDR3 loop spans 14 amino acids.

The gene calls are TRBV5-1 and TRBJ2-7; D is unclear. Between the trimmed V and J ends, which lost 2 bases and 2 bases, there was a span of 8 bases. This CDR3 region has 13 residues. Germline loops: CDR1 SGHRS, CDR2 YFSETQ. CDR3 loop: CASSLQPAYEQYV. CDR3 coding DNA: TGCGCCAGCAGCTTACAGCCTGCCTACGAGCAGTACGTC.

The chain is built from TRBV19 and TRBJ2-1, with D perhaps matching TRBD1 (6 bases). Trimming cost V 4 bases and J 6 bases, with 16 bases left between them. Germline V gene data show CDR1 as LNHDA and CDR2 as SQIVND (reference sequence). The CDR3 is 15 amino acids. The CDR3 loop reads CASSTTTGLINEQFF. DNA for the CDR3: TGTGCCAGTAGTACGACAACAGGGTTGATCAATGAGCAGTTCTTC.

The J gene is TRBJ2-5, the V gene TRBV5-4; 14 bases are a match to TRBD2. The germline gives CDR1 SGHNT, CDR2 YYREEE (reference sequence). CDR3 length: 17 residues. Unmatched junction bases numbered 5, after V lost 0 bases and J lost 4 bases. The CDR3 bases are TGTGCCAGCAGCTTGGAGACTAGCGGGAGGGCCTCAGAGACCCAGTACTTC. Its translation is CASSLETSGRASETQYF.

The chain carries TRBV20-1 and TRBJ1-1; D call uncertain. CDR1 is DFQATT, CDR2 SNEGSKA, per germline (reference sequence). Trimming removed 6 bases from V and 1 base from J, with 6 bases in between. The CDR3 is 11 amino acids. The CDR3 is CSARQNTEAFF. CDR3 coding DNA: TGCAGTGCAAGACAGAACACTGAAGCTTTCTTT.

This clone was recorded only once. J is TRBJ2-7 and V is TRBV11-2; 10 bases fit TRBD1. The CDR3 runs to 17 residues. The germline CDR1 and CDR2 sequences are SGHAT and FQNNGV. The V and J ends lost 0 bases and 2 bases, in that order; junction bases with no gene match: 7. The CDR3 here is CASSLDRGQGTPYEQYF. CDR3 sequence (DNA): TGTGCCAGCAGCTTAGATAGGGGACAGGGGACCCCCTACGAGCAGTACTTC.

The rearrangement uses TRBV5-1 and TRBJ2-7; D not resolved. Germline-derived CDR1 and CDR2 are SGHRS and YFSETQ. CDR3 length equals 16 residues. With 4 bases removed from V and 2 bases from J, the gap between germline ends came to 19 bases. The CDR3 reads CASSPTKVRAAYEQYV. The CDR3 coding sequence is TGCGCCAGCAGCCCCACTAAGGTGCGCGCCGCCTACGAGCAGTACGTC.

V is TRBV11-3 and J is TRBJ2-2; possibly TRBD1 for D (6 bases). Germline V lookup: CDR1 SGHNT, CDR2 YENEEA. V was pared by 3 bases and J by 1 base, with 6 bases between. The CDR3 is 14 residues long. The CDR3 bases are TGTGCCAGCAGCTTGGACAGGAACACCGGGGAGCTGTTTTTT. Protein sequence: CASSLDRNTGELFF.

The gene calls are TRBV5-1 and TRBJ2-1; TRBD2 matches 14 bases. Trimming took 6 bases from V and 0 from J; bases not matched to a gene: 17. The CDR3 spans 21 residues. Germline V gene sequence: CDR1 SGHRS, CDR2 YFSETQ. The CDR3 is CASNVCRLAGGPIPSYNEQFF. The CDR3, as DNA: TGCGCCAGCAACGTGTGCCGACTAGCGGGAGGGCCGATTCCCTCCTACAATGAGCAGTTCTTC.

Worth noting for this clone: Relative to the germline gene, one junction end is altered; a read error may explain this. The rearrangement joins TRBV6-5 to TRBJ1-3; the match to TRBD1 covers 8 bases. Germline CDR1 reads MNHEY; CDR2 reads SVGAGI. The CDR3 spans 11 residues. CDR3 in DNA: TGTGCCAGCAGCCACGGACAGGGTAGGAATTTT. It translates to CASSHGQGRNF.

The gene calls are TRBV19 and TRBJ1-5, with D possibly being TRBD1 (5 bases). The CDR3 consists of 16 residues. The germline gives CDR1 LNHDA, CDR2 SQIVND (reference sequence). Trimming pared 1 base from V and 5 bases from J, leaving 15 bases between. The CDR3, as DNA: TGTGCCAGTAGTATAGGTGCCGGGGGAACTTATCAGCCCCAGCATTTT. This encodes CASSIGAGGTYQPQHF.

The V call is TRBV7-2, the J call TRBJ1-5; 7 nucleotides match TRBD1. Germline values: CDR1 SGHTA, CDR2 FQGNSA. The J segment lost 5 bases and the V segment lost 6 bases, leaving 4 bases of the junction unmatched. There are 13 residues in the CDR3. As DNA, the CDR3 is TGTGCCAGCAGGACAGGGTCTGATCAGCCCCAGCATTTT. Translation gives CASRTGSDQPQHF.

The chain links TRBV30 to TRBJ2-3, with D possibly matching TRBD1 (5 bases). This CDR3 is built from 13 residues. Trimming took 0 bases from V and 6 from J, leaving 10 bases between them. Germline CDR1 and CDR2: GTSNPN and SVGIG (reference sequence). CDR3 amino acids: CAWSVQERDTQYF. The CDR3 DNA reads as TGTGCCTGGAGTGTACAGGAACGGGATACGCAGTATTTT.

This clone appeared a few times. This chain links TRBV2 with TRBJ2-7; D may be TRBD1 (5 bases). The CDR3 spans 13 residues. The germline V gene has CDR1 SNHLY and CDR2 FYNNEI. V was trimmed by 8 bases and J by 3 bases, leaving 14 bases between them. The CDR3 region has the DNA TGTGCCAGCGGCAAGGGGTTTGGCTACGAGCAGTACTTC. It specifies CASGKGFGYEQYF.

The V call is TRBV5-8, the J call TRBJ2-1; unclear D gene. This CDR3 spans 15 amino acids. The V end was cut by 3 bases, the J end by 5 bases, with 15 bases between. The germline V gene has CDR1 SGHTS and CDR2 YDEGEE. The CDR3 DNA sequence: TGTGCCAGCAGCTCGGGTAGGATGCGGAACAATGAGCAGTTCTTC. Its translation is CASSSGRMRNNEQFF.

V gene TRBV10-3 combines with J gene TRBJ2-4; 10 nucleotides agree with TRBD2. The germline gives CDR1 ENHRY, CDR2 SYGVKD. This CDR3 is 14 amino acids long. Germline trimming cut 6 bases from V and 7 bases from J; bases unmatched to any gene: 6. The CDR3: CAIRASGGSNIQYF. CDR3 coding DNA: TGTGCCATCAGGGCTAGCGGGGGTTCGAACATTCAGTACTTC.

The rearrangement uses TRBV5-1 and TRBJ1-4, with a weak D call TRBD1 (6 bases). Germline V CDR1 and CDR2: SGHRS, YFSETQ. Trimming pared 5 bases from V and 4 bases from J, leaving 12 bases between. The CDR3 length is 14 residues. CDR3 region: CASSKTGFNEKLFF. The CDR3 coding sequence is TGCGCCAGCAGTAAGACAGGATTTAATGAAAAACTGTTTTTT.

In DNA form, the CDR3 reads TGTGCCAGCAGCCAAGTTACGAGTGACTCCTACAATGAGCAGTTCTTC. It is translated as CASSQVTSDSYNEQFF. This chain connects TRBV4-2 to TRBJ2-1; D gene uncertain. Trimming pared 1 base from V and 0 bases from J, leaving 10 bases between. Germline V gene sequence: CDR1 LGHNA, CDR2 YNFKEQ. The CDR3 totals 16 residues.

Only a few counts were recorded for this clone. CDR3 DNA sequence: TGTGCCAGCATGGAGGACAGGGTGGATGAGCAGTTCTTC. Encoded protein: CASMEDRVDEQFF. The J gene is TRBJ2-1, the V gene TRBV2; TRBD1 matches 8 bases. This CDR3 has 13 amino acids. CDR1 is SNHLY, CDR2 FYNNEI, per germline. Unmatched junction bases numbered 7, after V lost 7 bases and J lost 8 bases.

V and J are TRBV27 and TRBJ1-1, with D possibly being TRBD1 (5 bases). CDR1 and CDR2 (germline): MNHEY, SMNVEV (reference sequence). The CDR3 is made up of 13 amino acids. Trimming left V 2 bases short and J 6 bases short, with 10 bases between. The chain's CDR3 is CASSLQAGPEAFF. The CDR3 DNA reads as TGTGCCAGCAGTTTACAGGCAGGGCCTGAAGCTTTCTTT.

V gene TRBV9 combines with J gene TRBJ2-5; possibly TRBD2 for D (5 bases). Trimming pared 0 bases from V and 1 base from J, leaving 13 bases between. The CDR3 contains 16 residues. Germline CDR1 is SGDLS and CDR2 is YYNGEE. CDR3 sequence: CASSVAGSGSQETQYF. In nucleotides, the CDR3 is TGTGCCAGCAGCGTAGCGGGCTCGGGGTCCCAAGAGACCCAGTACTTC.

In DNA, the CDR3 is TGTGCCAGCAGCCTAACAGGGAACACTGAAGCTTTCTTT. It is translated as CASSLTGNTEAFF. The rearrangement joins TRBV6-5 to TRBJ1-1, with D possibly TRBD1 on 5 matching bases. Trimming removed 6 bases from V and 1 base from J, with 9 bases in between. CDR3 length equals 13 residues. CDR1 and CDR2 (germline): MNHEY, SVGAGI.

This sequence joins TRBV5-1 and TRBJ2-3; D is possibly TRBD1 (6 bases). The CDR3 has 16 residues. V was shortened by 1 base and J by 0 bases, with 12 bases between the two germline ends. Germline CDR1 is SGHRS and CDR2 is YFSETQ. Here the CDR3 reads CASSLTPGQSTDTQYF. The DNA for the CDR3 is TGCGCCAGCAGCTTGACCCCCGGACAGAGCACAGATACGCAGTATTTT.

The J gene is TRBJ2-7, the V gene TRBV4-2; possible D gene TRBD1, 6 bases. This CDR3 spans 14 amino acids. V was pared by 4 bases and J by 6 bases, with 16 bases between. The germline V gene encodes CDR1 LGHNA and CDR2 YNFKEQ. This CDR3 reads CASSPSQGTAEQYF. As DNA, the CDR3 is TGTGCCAGCAGCCCTTCACAGGGAACGGCCGAGCAGTACTTC.